This T cell receptor (beta chain) emerged from a study of Graves' ophthalmopathy and Graves' hyperthyroidism. Study overall: The collection of peripheral blood took place at initial diagnosis, before any treatment.

No ophthalmopathy within 18 months of follow-up signified stable hyperthyroidism. This clonotype has a count of ten or more. Its antigen is not identified. Amplified material comprised TCR beta CDR3 regions derived from RNA transcripts. First-round RT-PCR relied on HTBI primers, and a second-round multiplex PCR came next. TCRdb reprocessed the multiplex PCR reads via MiXCR and lists one record per CDR3 protein. The sample shows some 350,000 distinct CDR3 sequences, about a sixth of them seen only once. CDR3 length equals 13 residues. Unmatched junction bases numbered 6, after V lost 2 bases and J lost 10 bases. In germline, CDR1 is KGHDR, CDR2 SFDVKD. Study-wide results and caveats: The model predicted progression of ophthalmopathy with a sensitivity of more than 60%, and its specificity was about 72%.

Sequenced input: peripheral blood. This chain uses TRBV24-1 with TRBJ1-1; 7 nucleotides agree with TRBD1. The TCR originated in an adult woman with stable Graves' hyperthyroidism. The CDR3 loop is CATSDSTGYLAFF. The CDR3, as DNA: TGTGCCACCAGTGATTCGACAGGGTATTTAGCTTTCTTT.